This T cell receptor (beta chain) was observed in a study of blood T cell repertoires in COVID-19 (dated by TCRdb to 2020 to 2022). Describing the broader study: The collaborator samples originated in the United States, Italy and Spain and spanned the acute and convalescent phases of COVID-19. The material from the prospective study consisted of cDNA or gDNA derived from T cells, B-cell-depleted T cells, or PBMCs. Deeply sampled blood TCRbeta repertoires from subjects exposed to, actively infected with, or recovered from COVID-19 were included in the dataset. Sample metadata almost always included a de-identified subject ID, COVID-19 status, age in years and sex. HLA class I and class II types, where available, came from metadata supplied by the sample provider rather than from assay-based typing. The samples were drawn from the first 160 participants of the ongoing ImmuneRACE study and from under 1,500 subjects provided by 6 global collaborators. The repertoires were made available in a free public database intended to serve as a resource for research on the immune response to SARS-CoV-2.

As for this clone: The clone's antigen remains unknown. No much larger clonotype is one base removed from it; base qualities were not supplied.

TCRbeta CDR3 regions were amplified from genomic DNA by means of the immunoSEQ Assay, a bias-controlled multiplex PCR. Per the source publication's procedure: Within the assay, amplification of reference gene primers was used to estimate how many nucleated cells each sample contained. To quantify the absolute abundance of each unique TCRbeta CDR3 rearrangement, sequence reads were collapsed and filtered. For each sample, productive Simpson clonality was calculated as the square root of Simpson's diversity index over productive rearrangements. Imported from immuneACCESS, the table was reduced by TCRdb to in-frame sequences with V and J called. These copies leave out some clones; in studies compared against another copy, an unresolved V gene accounts for under half, and the cause of the remainder is not known. The DNA was the basis for D and trimming; V, J and clone size are from that table. The sample table contains roughly 200,000 clones; only one count was recorded for 88% of them. The biggest ten clones account for about 1.7% of the sample.

Broader findings and caveats from the paper: Clinical and demographic metadata were provided uncurated, with the amount varying by source and participant.

The collaborating institutions used their own protocols to collect whole blood in K2EDTA tubes. For TCRbeta analysis, collaborators shipped samples as frozen whole blood, isolated PBMCs, or DNA extracted from either of those sample types. This clonotype was obtained from a man younger than 35 with active or convalescent COVID-19. The specimen was peripheral blood.

At the DNA level, the sequence is TGTGCCAGCAGCCGGTTTAGCGGGAGGGCCGGTACCGGGGAGCTGTTTTTT. Protein translation: CASSRFSGRAGTGELFF. The sequence links TRBV4-2 to TRBJ2-2; 11 bases in between match TRBD2. The CDR3 runs 17 residues from the cysteine to the phenylalanine. Left in the record is the CDR3 DNA by itself, 51 bases read in frame from the first base. According to the germline V gene, CDR1 reads LGHNA and CDR2 reads YNFKEQ. V has 4 bases trimmed and J has 5 bases trimmed; junction bases matching no gene number 9.